In its sample, the clone carrying this TCR beta chain was seen many times. Its antigen is not known. A modified ARM-PCR protocol with three rounds of nested PCR amplified TCRbeta. MiXCR, applied by TCRdb to the multiplex PCR reads, yields one record per CDR3 protein. Of approximately 75,000 distinct CDR3 sequences detected, more than 60% appear once; the ten largest clones hold over 9.5%. RNA was extracted from bulk tissue without any cell sorting. These data are taken from a study of tumor and adjacent non-tumor tissue in lung cancer. Study information: Aged roughly 30 to 76 years, patients included 9 to 11 men and five or six women with stage I to III disease.

CDR1 is MNHEY and CDR2 is SVGAGI in the germline V gene. Germline trimming cut 3 bases from V and 6 bases from J; bases unmatched to any gene: 6. The CDR3 totals 15 residues. Study results and caveats: In normal lung, the top 100 clones were significantly more dominant than in tumor.

Sequencing used lung tumor tissue. J is TRBJ1-5 and V is TRBV6-5, with TRBD1 identical over 9 bases. This receptor was taken from a woman aged 45-65 years with non-small cell lung cancer. As DNA, the CDR3 is TGTGCCAGCAGTTATACACAGGGGGCGGGTCAGCCCCAGCATTTT. Its translation is CASSYTQGAGQPQHF.